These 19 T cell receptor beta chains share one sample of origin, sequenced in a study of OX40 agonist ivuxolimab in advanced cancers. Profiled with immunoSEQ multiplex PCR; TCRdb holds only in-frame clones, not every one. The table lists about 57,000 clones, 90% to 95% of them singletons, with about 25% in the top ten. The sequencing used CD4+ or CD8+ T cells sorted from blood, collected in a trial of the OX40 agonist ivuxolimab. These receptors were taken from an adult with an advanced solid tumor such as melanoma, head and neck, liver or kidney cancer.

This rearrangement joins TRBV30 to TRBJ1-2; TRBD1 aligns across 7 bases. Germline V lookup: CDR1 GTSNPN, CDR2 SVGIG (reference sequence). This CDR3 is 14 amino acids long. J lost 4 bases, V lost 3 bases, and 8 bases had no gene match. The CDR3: CAWSRTGAIYGYTF. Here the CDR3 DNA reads TGTGCCTGGAGCCGGACAGGAGCAATCTATGGCTACACCTTC.

The CDR3 DNA is TGTGCCAGCAGCTTAACTCCCTACGAGCAGTACTTC. As protein: CASSLTPYEQYF. This chain links TRBV11-2 with TRBJ2-7; D not resolved. The CDR3 extends over 12 amino acids. Germline V lookup: CDR1 SGHAT, CDR2 FQNNGV. Trimming removed 2 bases from V and 2 bases from J, with 4 bases in between. Full variable domain (rest looked up from reference TRBV11-2 and TRBJ2-7): EAGVAQSPRYKIIEKRQSVAFWCNPISGHATLYWYQQILGQGPKLLIQFQNNGVVDDSQLPKDRFSAERLKGVDSTLKIQPAKLEDSAVYLCASSLTPYEQYFGPGTRLTVT.

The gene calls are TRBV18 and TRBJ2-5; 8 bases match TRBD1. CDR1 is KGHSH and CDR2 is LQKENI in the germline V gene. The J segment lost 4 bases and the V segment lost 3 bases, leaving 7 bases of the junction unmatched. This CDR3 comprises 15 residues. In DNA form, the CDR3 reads TGTGCCAGCTCACCTAGCCCAGGGGGCGTAGAGACCCAGTACTTC. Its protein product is CASSPSPGGVETQYF.

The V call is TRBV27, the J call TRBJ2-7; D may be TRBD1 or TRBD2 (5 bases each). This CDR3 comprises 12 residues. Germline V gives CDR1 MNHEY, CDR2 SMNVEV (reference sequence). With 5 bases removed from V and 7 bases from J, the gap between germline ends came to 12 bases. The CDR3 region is CASSPKGREQYF. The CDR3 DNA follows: TGTGCCAGCAGTCCAAAGGGACGGGAGCAGTACTTC.

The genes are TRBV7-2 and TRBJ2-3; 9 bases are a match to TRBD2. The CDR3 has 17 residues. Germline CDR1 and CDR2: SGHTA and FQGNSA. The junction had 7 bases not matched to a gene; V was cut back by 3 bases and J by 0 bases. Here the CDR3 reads CASSFETSGSSTDTQYF. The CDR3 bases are TGTGCCAGCAGCTTTGAAACTAGCGGGTCTAGCACAGATACGCAGTATTTT.

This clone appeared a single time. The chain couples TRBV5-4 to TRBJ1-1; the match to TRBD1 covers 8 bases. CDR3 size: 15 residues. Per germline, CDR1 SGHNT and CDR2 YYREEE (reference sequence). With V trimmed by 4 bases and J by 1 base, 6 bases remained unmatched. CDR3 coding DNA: TGTGCCAGCAGCCCCGGACAGGGAGGGAACACTGAAGCTTTCTTT. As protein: CASSPGQGGNTEAFF.

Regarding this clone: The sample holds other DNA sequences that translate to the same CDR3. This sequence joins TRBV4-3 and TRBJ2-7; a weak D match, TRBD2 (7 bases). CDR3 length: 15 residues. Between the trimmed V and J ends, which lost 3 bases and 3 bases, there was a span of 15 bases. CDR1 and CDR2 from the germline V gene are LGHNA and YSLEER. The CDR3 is CASSQGGQGRYEQYF. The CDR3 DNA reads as TGCGCCAGCAGCCAGGGAGGGCAGGGGCGCTACGAGCAGTACTTC.

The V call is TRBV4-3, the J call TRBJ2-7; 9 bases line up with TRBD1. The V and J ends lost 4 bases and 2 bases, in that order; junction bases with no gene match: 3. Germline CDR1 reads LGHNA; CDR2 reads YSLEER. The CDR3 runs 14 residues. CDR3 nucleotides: TGCGCCAGCAGCCCCGGGACAGGGACCTACGAGCAGTACTTC. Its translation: CASSPGTGTYEQYF.

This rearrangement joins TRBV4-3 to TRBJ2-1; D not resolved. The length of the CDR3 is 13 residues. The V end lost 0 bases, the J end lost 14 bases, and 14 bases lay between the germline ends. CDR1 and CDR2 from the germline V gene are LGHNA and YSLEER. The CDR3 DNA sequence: TGCGCCAGCAGCCAAGATTCGGCTCACCCGGAGTTCTTC. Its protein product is CASSQDSAHPEFF.

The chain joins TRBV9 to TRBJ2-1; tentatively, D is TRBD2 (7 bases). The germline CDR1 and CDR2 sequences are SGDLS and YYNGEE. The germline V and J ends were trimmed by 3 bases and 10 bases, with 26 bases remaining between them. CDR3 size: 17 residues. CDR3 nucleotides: TGTGCCAGCAGCGAGCCGGGGGGCGGGGTCTCTGGGCAGGAGCAGTTCTTC. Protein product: CASSEPGGGVSGQEQFF.

DNA of the CDR3: TGCAGCGTTGATAACAGCCTCTTTGAGACCCAGTACTTC. Translation gives CSVDNSLFETQYF. V gene TRBV29-1 combines with J gene TRBJ2-5; D is unresolved. The CDR3 runs 13 residues. Germline V gene data show CDR1 as SQVTM and CDR2 as ANQGSEA. The V end lost 3 bases, the J end lost 5 bases, and 13 bases lay between the germline ends.

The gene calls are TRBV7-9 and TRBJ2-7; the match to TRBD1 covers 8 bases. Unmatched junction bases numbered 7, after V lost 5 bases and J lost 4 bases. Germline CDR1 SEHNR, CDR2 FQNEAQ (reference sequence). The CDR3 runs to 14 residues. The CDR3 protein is CASSPFRDRYEQYF. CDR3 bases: TGTGCCAGCAGCCCTTTCCGGGACAGGTACGAGCAGTACTTC.

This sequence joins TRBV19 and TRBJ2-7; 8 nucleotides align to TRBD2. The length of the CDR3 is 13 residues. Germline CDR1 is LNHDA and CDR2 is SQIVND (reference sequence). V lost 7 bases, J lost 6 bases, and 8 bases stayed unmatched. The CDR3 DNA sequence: TGTGCCAGTACGGCGGGAGGAAGCGCCGAGCAGTACTTC. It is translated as CASTAGGSAEQYF. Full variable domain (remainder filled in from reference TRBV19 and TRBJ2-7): DGGITQSPKYLFRKEGQNVTLSCEQNLNHDAMYWYRQDPGQGLRLIYYSQIVNDFQKGDIAEGYSVSREKKESFPLTVTSAQKNPTAFYLCASTAGGSAEQYFGPGTRLTVT.

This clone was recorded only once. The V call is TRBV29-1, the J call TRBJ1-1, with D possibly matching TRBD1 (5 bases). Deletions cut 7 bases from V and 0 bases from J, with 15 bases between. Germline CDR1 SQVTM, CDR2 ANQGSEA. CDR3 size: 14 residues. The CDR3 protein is CSAEGLGMNTEAFF. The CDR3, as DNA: TGCAGCGCAGAGGGGCTAGGGATGAACACTGAAGCTTTCTTT.

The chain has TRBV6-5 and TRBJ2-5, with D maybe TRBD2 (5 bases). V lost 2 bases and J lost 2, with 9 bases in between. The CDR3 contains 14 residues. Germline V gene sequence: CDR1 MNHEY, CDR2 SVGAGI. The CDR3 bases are TGTGCCAGCAGTTACCATAGCGAGCAAGAGACCCAGTACTTC. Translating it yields CASSYHSEQETQYF.

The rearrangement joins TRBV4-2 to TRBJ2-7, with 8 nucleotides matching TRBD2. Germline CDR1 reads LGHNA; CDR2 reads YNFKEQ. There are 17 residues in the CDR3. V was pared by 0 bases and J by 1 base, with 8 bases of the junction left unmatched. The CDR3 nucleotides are TGTGCCAGCAGCCAAGAATTCGTACTAGCGGCTTCCTACGAGCAGTACTTC. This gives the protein CASSQEFVLAASYEQYF.

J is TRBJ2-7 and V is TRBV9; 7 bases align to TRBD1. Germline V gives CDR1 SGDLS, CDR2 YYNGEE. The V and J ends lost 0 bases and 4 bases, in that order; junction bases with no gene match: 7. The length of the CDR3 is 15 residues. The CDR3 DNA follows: TGTGCCAGCAGCGTAGGTCGAGGGGGCAGTTACGAGCAGTACTTC. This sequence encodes CASSVGRGGSYEQYF.

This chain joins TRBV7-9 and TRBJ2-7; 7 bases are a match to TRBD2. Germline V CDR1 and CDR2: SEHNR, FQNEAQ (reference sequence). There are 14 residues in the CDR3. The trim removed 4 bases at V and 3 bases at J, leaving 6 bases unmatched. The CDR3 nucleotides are TGTGCCAGCAGCTCCCTAGCGGAGGACTACGAGCAGTACTTC. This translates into CASSSLAEDYEQYF. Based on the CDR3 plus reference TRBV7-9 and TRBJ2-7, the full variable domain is DTGVSQNPRHKITKRGQNVTFRCDPISEHNRLYWYRQTLGQGPEFLTYFQNEAQLEKSRLLSDRFSAERPKGSFSTLEIQRTEQGDSAMYLCASSSLAEDYEQYFGPGTRLTVT.

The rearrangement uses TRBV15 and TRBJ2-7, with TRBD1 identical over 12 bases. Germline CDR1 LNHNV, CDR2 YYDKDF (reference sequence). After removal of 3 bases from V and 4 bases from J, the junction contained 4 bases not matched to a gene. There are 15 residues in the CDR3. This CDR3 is CATSSRDRGLYEQYF. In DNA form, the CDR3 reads TGTGCCACCAGCAGCCGGGACAGGGGGCTTTACGAGCAGTACTTC.